One and the same sample provided the 8 T cell receptor beta chains below, sequenced in a study of blood T cell repertoires in COVID-19. Only in-frame clones appear in the TCRdb table, and some are missing; sequencing was by immunoSEQ multiplex PCR. The table has 150,000 to 200,000 clones, roughly 82% seen once. Sequenced material: PBMCs or T cells enriched from blood (not recorded which). The receptors stem from a woman under 40 who had recovered from COVID-19.

Concerning this clone: The germline gene is not matched at one end of the junction; a read error may be the cause. The chain links TRBV19 to TRBJ1-2; weak D call: TRBD1 (6 bases). From germline, CDR1 is LNHDA and CDR2 SQIVND (reference sequence). The CDR3 is made up of 12 amino acids. CDR3 amino acids: CASSLGLDREIF. The DNA of the CDR3 is TGTGCCAGTAGTTTGGGGCTGGACAGAGAGATCTTC. Drawing the rest from reference TRBV19 and TRBJ1-2, the complete variable domain is DGGITQSPKYLFRKEGQNVTLSCEQNLNHDAMYWYRQDPGQGLRLIYYSQIVNDFQKGDIAEGYSVSREKKESFPLTVTSAQKNPTAFYLCASSLGLDREIFGSGTRLTVV.

This clone appeared once. The V gene is TRBV20-1, the J gene TRBJ1-2; maybe TRBD1 (6 bases). V gave up 3 bases and J gave up 1 base, with 15 bases separating them. The CDR3 runs 15 residues. CDR1 is DFQATT, CDR2 SNEGSKA, per germline (reference sequence). This CDR3 reads CSASIGGTLNYGYTF. The CDR3 DNA sequence: TGCAGTGCTAGTATAGGGGGAACGCTTAACTATGGCTACACCTTC.

The CDR3 DNA reads as TGTGCCAGCAGACTAGCGGTCTCTTTCCATGAGCAGTTCTTC. This translates into CASRLAVSFHEQFF. The V call is TRBV27, the J call TRBJ2-1; 8 nucleotides align to TRBD2. This CDR3 comprises 14 residues. Trimming removed 6 bases from V and 8 bases from J; junction bases left unmatched: 9. Germline V gene lookup returns CDR1 MNHEY and CDR2 SMNVEV (reference sequence).

The CDR3: CASRRDTTNSPLHF. For the CDR3, the DNA is TGTGCCAGCCGCAGGGACACAACTAATTCACCCCTCCACTTT. The chain has TRBV19 and TRBJ1-6; D is possibly TRBD1 (6 bases). V was cut by 9 bases and J by 6 bases, with 15 bases left in between. The CDR3 length is 14 residues. Germline CDR1 is LNHDA and CDR2 is SQIVND (reference sequence).

This rearrangement joins TRBV5-4 to TRBJ2-1; 10 bases line up with TRBD2. V was pared by 2 bases and J by 4 bases, with 3 bases of the junction left unmatched. The CDR3 extends over 15 amino acids. Per germline, CDR1 SGHNT and CDR2 YYREEE (reference sequence). The CDR3 sequence: CASSFTSGTYNEQFF. CDR3 coding DNA: TGTGCCAGCAGCTTTACTAGCGGGACTTACAATGAGCAGTTCTTC.

The chain recombines TRBV29-1 with TRBJ2-7; D unclear. V was clipped by 1 base and J by 5 bases, with 12 bases between them. The CDR3 contains 13 residues. Germline V gene sequence: CDR1 SQVTM, CDR2 ANQGSEA. The CDR3: CSVEGGLEDEQYF. CDR3 nucleotides: TGCAGCGTTGAAGGAGGCTTGGAAGACGAGCAGTACTTC.

V is TRBV2 and J is TRBJ2-1, with D perhaps being TRBD1 or TRBD2 (11 bases each). Germline V gene sequence: CDR1 SNHLY, CDR2 FYNNEI. V dropped 7 bases and J dropped 7 bases, with 29 bases sitting between them. The CDR3 consists of 18 residues. The CDR3 reads CASNQGQGAASGRNEQFF. In DNA, the CDR3 is TGTGCCAGCAACCAAGGACAGGGGGCGGCTAGCGGGAGGAATGAGCAGTTCTTC.

This rearrangement joins TRBV11-2 to TRBJ2-1; 8 nucleotides line up with TRBD2. The CDR3 is made up of 17 amino acids. V lost 4 bases, J lost 4 bases, and 12 bases stayed unmatched. The germline V gene encodes CDR1 SGHAT and CDR2 FQNNGV. The CDR3 sequence is CASSSWTGTRNYNEQFF. CDR3 nucleotide sequence: TGTGCCAGCAGCTCTTGGACCGGGACTAGGAATTACAATGAGCAGTTCTTC.